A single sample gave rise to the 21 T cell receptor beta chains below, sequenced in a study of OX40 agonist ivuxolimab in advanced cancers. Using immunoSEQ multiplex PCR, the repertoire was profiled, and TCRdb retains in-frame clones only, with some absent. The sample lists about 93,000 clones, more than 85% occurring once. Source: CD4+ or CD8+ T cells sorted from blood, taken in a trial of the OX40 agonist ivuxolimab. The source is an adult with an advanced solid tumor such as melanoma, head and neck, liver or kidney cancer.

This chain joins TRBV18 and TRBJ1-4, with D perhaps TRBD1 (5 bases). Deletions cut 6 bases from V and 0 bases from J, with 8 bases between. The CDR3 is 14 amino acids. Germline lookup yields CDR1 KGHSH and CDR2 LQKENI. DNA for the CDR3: TGTGCCAGCTCGGAGGGGTCAACTAATGAAAAACTGTTTTTT. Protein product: CASSEGSTNEKLFF.

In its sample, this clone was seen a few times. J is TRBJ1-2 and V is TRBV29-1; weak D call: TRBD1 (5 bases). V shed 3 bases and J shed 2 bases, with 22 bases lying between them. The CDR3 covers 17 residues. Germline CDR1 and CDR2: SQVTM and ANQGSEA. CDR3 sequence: CSVDGGAGTTSNYGYTF. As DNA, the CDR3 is TGCAGCGTTGACGGTGGGGCAGGTACTACCTCGAACTATGGCTACACCTTC.

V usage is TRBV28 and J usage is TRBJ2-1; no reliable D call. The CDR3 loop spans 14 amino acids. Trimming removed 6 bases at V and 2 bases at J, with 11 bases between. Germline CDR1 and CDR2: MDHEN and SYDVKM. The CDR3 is CASRRAVTYNEQFF. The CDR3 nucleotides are TGTGCCAGCAGAAGAGCTGTAACCTACAATGAGCAGTTCTTC. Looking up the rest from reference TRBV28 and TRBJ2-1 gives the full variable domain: DVKVTQSSRYLVKRTGEKVFLECVQDMDHENMFWYRQDPGLGLRLIYFSYDVKMKEKGDIPEGYSVSREKKERFSLILESASTNQTSMYLCASRRAVTYNEQFFGPGTRLTVL.

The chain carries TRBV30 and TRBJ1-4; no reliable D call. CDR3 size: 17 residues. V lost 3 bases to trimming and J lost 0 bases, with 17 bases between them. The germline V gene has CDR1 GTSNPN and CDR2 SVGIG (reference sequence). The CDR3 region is CAWRPAGGLTTNEKLFF. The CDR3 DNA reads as TGTGCCTGGAGACCCGCTGGAGGGCTCACAACTAATGAAAAACTGTTTTTT.

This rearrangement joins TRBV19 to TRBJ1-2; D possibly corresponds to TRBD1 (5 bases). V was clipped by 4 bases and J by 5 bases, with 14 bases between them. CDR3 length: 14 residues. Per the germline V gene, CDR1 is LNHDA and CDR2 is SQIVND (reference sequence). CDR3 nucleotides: TGTGCCAGTAGTACTCAAGCGGGGGGGTATGGCTACACCTTC. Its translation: CASSTQAGGYGYTF.

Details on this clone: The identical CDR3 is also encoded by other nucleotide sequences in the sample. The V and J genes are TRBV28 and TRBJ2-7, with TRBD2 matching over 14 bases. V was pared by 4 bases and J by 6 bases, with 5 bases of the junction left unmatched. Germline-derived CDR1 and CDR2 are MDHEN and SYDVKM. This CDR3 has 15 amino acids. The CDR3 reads CASSWGTSGRVEQYF. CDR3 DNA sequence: TGTGCCAGCAGTTGGGGGACTAGCGGGAGAGTCGAGCAGTACTTC.

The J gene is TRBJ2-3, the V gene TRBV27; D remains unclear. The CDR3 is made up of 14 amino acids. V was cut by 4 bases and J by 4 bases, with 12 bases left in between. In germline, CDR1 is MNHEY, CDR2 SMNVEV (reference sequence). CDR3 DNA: TGTGCCAGCAGTTCTCTAGTCCGGGCAGATACGCAGTATTTT. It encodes CASSSLVRADTQYF.

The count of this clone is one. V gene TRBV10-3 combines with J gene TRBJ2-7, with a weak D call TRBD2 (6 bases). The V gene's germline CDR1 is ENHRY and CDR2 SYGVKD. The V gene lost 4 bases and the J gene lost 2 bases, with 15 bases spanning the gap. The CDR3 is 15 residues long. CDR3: CAISVDYKAPYEQYF. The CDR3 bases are TGTGCCATCAGTGTGGACTATAAGGCCCCCTACGAGCAGTACTTC.

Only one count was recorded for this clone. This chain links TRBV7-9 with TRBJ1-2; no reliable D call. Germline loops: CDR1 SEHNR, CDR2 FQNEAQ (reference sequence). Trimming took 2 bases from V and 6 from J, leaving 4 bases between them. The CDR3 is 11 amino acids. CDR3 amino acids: CASSLNDGYTF. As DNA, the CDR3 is TGTGCCAGCAGCTTAAATGATGGCTACACCTTC.

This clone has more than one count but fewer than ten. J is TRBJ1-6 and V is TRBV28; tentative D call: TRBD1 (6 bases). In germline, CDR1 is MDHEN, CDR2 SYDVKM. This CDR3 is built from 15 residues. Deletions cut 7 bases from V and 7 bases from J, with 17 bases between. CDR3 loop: CASNLRGIRNSPLHF. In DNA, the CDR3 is TGTGCCAGCAACCTGAGGGGGATTCGCAATTCACCCCTCCACTTT. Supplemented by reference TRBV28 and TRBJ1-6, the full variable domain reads DVKVTQSSRYLVKRTGEKVFLECVQDMDHENMFWYRQDPGLGLRLIYFSYDVKMKEKGDIPEGYSVSREKKERFSLILESASTNQTSMYLCASNLRGIRNSPLHFGNGTRLTVT.

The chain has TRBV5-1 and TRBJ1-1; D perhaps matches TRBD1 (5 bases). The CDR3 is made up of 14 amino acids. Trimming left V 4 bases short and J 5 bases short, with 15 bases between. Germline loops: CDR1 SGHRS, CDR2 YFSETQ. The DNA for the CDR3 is TGCGCCAGCAGCCGGAGGGGTGCGGAAACTGAAGCTTTCTTT. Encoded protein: CASSRRGAETEAFF.

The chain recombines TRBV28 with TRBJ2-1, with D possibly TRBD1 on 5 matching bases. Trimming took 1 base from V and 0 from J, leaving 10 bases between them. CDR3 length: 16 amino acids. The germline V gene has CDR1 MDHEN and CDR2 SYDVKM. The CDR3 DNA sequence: TGTGCCAGCAGTTTATTCAGGGAAAGCTCCTACAATGAGCAGTTCTTC. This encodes CASSLFRESSYNEQFF.

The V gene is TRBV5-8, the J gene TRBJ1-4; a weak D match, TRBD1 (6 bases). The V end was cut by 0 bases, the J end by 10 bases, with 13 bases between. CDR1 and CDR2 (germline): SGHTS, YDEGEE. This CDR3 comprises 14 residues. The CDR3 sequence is CASSLEGRGGKLFF. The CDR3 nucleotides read TGTGCCAGCAGCTTGGAGGGCAGGGGTGGAAAACTGTTTTTT.

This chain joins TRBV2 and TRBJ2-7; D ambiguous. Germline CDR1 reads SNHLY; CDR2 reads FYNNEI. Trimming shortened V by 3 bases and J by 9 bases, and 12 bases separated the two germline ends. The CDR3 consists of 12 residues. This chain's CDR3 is CASSDYLPGQYF. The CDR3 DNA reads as TGTGCCAGCAGTGATTATCTTCCCGGGCAGTACTTC.

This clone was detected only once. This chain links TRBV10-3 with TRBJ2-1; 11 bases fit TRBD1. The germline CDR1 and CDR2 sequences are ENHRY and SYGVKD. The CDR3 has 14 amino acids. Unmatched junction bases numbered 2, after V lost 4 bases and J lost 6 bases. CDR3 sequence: CAISVGTGGNEQFF. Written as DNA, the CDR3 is TGTGCCATCAGTGTAGGGACAGGGGGCAATGAGCAGTTCTTC.

DNA of the CDR3: TGTGCCAGTAGTATAAGTCGGCAAAAGGTCCAGCCCCAGCATTTT. Protein product: CASSISRQKVQPQHF. The chain is built from TRBV19 and TRBJ1-5; D call uncertain. The CDR3 totals 15 residues. The germline V gene has CDR1 LNHDA and CDR2 SQIVND (reference sequence). V lost 2 bases and J lost 7, with 15 bases in between.

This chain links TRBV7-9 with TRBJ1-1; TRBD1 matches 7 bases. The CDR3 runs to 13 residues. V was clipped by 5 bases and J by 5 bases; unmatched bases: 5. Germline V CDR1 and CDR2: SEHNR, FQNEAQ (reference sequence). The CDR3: CASSRGQVTEAFF. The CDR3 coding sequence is TGTGCCAGCAGCCGAGGACAGGTGACTGAAGCTTTCTTT.

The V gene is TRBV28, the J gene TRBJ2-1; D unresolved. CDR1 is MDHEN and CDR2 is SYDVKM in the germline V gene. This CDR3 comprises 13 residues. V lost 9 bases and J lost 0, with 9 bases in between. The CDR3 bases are TGTGCCAGTAAGATGAGCTCCTACAATGAGCAGTTCTTC. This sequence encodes CASKMSSYNEQFF.

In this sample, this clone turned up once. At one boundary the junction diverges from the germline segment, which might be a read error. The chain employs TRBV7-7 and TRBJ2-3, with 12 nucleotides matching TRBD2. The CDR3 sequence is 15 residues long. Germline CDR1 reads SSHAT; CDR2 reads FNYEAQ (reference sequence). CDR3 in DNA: TGTGCTAGCAGCTTAACTAGCGGGAGGACAGATACGCAGTATTTT. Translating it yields CASSLTSGRTDTQYF.

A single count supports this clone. The CDR3 DNA is TGCGCCAGCAGTCAACCCGCCCTCTCTCCTAACTATGGCTACACCTTC. Protein: CASSQPALSPNYGYTF. The chain joins TRBV23-1 to TRBJ1-2, with D hard to call. TRBV23-1 has ORF status, its function being uncertain. The CDR3 is made up of 16 amino acids. Deletions cut 2 bases from V and 0 bases from J, with 13 bases between.

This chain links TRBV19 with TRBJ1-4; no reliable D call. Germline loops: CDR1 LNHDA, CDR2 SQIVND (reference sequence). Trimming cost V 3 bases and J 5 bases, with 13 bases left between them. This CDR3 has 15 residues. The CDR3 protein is CASSMSGTGNEKLFF. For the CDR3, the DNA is TGTGCCAGTAGTATGTCCGGAACCGGGAATGAAAAACTGTTTTTT.